Reported below is one T cell receptor (beta chain). This clone has just a few counts. This receptor's antigen is unknown. No qualities accompany the bases; no much larger clone lies one base away. This sample was included in a study of beta chain features in type 1 diabetes (dated by TCRdb to between 2017 and 2018). With respect to the entire study: Mean age, gender distribution, total cell number and subset yield were not different between patients and healthy donors. A total of 85 million to 110 million sorted cells were examined across all samples, and RNA yield correlated strongly with the number of cells per subset. The study compared the TCRB repertoires of sorted circulating CD4+ T cell subsets in recently diagnosed type 1 diabetes patients with those in matched healthy donors. Regulatory and stem cell-like memory subsets were obtained from only 8 patients and roughly 8 healthy donors, while naive and central memory subsets were obtained from all 30 or so donors. Summary of the overall study and its limitations: Sequencing cDNA rather than genomic DNA could over-represent highly expressing activated cells, although activation and CD3 levels did not differ between groups. Shorter templates might have been favored by PCR, but patient and control samples were amplified and corrected together, so both groups would have been affected equally by any skew. Naive, central memory and regulatory TCRB repertoires appeared to be more alike among patients than among healthy donors. A moderate but significant shortening of TCRB CDR3 length was observed in type 1 diabetes patients in all four CD4+ subsets. At VDJ recombination sites, type 1 diabetes patients had fewer insertions and more deleted nucleotides, which implies abnormalities in thymic rearrangement. Because small numbers of individuals were included in the HLA sub-analyses, any influence of HLA type on TCRB rearrangement was left unresolved.

From the cysteine through the phenylalanine, the CDR3 covers 16 amino acids. Only the CDR3 portion is preserved as DNA: 48 bases, with reading frame beginning at the first base. Per the germline V gene, MGHDK is the CDR1 and SYGVNS is the CDR2. Deletion took 3 bases off V and 9 bases off J, with a span of 18 bases between the germline ends. The High Capacity cDNA Reverse Transcription Kit was used to reverse transcribe all of the isolated RNA, meaning that expressed TCRB transcripts were what got sequenced. Deep immunoSEQ sequencing was performed on naive, central memory and regulatory T cell samples, with an average of approximately 4 million total reads per sample. After sorted cells were lysed in RLT buffer, RNA was extracted with DNase-treated RNeasy Micro or Mini kits, with the choice depending on cell number. Each cell subset was processed on its own to prevent cross-contamination, while patient and healthy donor samples were processed together. Using the immunoSEQ multiplex PCR, TCRB sequences were amplified from cDNA into 87-bp fragments spanning the CDR3 region. The amplicons were sequenced using the Illumina HiSeq platform. As for the original processing: PCR bias was corrected computationally using synthetic template baselines, and reads within Hamming distance 2 were collapsed, with unmergeable singletons discarded. Reads were aligned against IMGT so that V, D and J genes, CDR3 length and insertions or deletions at six rearrangement sites could be assigned. Within each subset, clonotype counts were normalized to sorted cell number, after which true diversity and Gini coefficients were computed with the tcR R package. The overlap coefficient, calculated on TCRB nucleotide sequences, was used to measure repertoire sharing. As a proxy for the pre-selection repertoire, out-of-frame TCRB sequences from naive cells were analyzed. The table comes from immuneACCESS by way of TCRdb, which keeps in-frame sequences with V and J called. Part of the clones is missing from these tables; in studies checked, under half for an unresolved V gene and the rest for unknown reasons. V and J calls and clone size are given by that table; D and trimming were obtained from the DNA. The sample table shows 400,000 or so clones, and roughly 13% are seen once. The ten largest clones add up to 0.0095% to 0.013% of the sample.

From each donor, a single peripheral blood sample of around 120 mL on average was drawn into heparinised tubes. A BD FACSAria II was used to sort naive, central memory, regulatory and stem cell-like memory CD4+ T cells with a panel that included CD45RO, CCR7, CD25, CD127, CD95 and CD27. A purity above 95% was achieved for all sorted populations. PBMCs were isolated immediately by Lymphoprep density gradient centrifugation and stained directly without culture. To minimize batch effects, samples were stained and sorted in pairs, one healthy donor with one patient per experiment. The sequence was obtained from a woman between 18 and 30 years old with type 1 diabetes. This chain is built from TRBV25-1 and TRBJ1-6; matching of 6 bases hints at TRBD1 as the D gene. What was sequenced was naive CD4+ T cells from blood. The sample's cell subset or site label is to be understood as: true naive CD4+ T cells. The sequence in DNA is TGTGCCAGCAGTGAGGTGGGGGGGGCCTGGGGTTCACCCCTCCACTTT. Its coded protein is CASSEVGGAWGSPLHF.